The sequence of this T cell receptor beta chain was determined in a study of Ad26.COV2.S vaccination and SARS-CoV-2 variants. On the study more broadly: Donor had been placed in the Ad26.COV2.S arm of the COV1001 trial.

Stated treatment: around 19 received Ad26.COV2.S at low or high dose, single or two shots; about 5 received placebo; per-sample allocation not given. Day 63 following the first vaccine or placebo injection was when the samples were taken. As its vector, the vaccine had Ad26, which expressed Wuhan-strain SARS-CoV-2 spike. The data were produced by immunoSEQ multiplex PCR, yet TCRdb's version contains in-frame clones alone and is incomplete. Altogether fewer than 500,000 clones are present, 89% being singletons, with the ten largest covering 2.5%. Germline V gene lookup returns CDR1 LGHNA and CDR2 YSLEER. The CDR3 is made up of 18 amino acids. V was shortened by 0 bases and J by 5 bases, with 23 bases between the two germline ends.

The V call is TRBV4-3, the J call TRBJ2-7; D may be TRBD1 (6 bases). This specimen consisted of peripheral blood, obtained in a trial of Ad26.COV2.S vaccine versus placebo. This clonotype was obtained from a person between 18 and 65 years old who received the Ad26.COV2.S COVID-19 vaccine or a placebo. CDR3 amino acids: CASSQDLSLGQLGHEQYF. In nucleotides, the CDR3 is TGCGCCAGCAGCCAAGACCTTTCGTTAGGACAGTTAGGCCACGAGCAGTACTTC.